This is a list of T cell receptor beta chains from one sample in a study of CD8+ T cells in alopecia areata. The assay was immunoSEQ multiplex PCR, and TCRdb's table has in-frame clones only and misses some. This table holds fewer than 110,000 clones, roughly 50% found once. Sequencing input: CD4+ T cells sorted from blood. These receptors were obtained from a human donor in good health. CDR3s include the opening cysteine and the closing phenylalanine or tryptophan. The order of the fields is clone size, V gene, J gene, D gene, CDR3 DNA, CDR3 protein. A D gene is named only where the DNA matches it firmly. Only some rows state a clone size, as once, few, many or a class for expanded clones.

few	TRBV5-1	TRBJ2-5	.	TGCGCCAGCAGCTTGGTCGGGGAGACCCAGTACTTC	CASSLVGETQYF
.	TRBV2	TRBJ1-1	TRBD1	TGTGCCAGCATTGCAGGGGGCTGGAACACTGAAGCTTTCTTT	CASIAGGWNTEAFF
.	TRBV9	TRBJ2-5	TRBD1	TGTGCCAGCAGCGTAGCTGACAGGGGAACGGGGGAGACCCAGTACTTC	CASSVADRGTGETQYF
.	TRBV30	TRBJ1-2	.	TGTGCCTGGAGTGTATATATCCGGGGAGAGGATCATGGCTACACCTTC	CAWSVYIRGEDHGYTF
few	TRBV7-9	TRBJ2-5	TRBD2	TGTGCCAGCAGCCCCCGACTAGCGGCCCTCCAAGAGACCCAGTACTTC	CASSPRLAALQETQYF
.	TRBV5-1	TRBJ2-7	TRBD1	TGCGCCAGCAGCTTGGCCTTGACAGGGGTCTACGAGCAGTACTTC	CASSLALTGVYEQYF
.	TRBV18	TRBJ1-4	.	TGTGCCAGCTCACCGGGGACTTCCGAAAAACTGTTTTTT	CASSPGTSEKLFF
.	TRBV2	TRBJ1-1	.	TGTGCCAGCAACAGGGCGAACACTGAAGCTTTCTTT	CASNRANTEAFF
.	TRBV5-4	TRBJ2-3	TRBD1	TGTGCCAGCAGCGGAGACAGGGGCGATACGCAGTATTTT	CASSGDRGDTQYF
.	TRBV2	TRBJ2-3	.	TGTGCCAGTAAGAAATGGGGAAGCACAGATACGCAGTATTTT	CASKKWGSTDTQYF
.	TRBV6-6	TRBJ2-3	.	TGTGCCAGCAGTCGCGCGGGGTCCGATACGCAGTATTTT	CASSRAGSDTQYF
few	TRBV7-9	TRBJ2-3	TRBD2	TGTGCCAGCAGCCCGCGTTTAGCGGGGGGCACAGATACGCAGTATTTT	CASSPRLAGGTDTQYF
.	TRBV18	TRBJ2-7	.	TGTGCCAGCTCTAGGCTAGGCTCGGACGAGCAGTACTTC	CASSRLGSDEQYF
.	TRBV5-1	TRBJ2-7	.	TGCGCCAGCAGCTATTACGAGCAGTACTTC	CASSYYEQYF
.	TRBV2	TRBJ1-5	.	TGTGCCAGCAGTGGGGGCAGGGGAAGTCAGCCCCAGCATTTT	CASSGGRGSQPQHF
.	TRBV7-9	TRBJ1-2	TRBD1	TGTGCCAGCAGCTTAGGAGGTTTCAGGGGGCAGGACGGCTACACCTTC	CASSLGGFRGQDGYTF
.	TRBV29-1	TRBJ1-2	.	TGCAGCGTGGGACGGCGAGCTAACTATGGCTACACCTTC	CSVGRRANYGYTF
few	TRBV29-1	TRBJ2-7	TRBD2	TGCAGCGTTGCGAAGCTAGCGGGGGGTCGGGGCTACGAGCAGTACTTC	CSVAKLAGGRGYEQYF
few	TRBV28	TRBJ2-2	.	TGTGCCAGCAGAGTGCCAGGACCCGGGGAGCTGTTTTTT	CASRVPGPGELFF
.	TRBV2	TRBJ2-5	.	TGTGCCAGCAGTGAATTGGGTTCTACCCAGTACTTC	CASSELGSTQYF
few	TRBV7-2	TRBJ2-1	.	TGTGCCAGCAGCTTCGTTCCGGATGAGCAGTTCTTC	CASSFVPDEQFF
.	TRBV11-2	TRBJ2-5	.	TGTGCCAGCAGCTTAAGAGAGACCCAGTACTTC	CASSLRETQYF
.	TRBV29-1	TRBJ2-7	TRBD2	TGCAGCGTCTCTCGGGGAGGGGTTGGGAACGAGCAGTACTTC	CSVSRGGVGNEQYF
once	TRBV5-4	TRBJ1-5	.	TGTGCCAGCAGTCTGGACAGTAATCAGCCCCAGCATTTT	CASSLDSNQPQHF
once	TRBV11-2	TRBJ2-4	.	TGTGCCAGCAGCTTAAGAAGAGAGCTAGCCAAAAACATTCAGTACTTC	CASSLRRELAKNIQYF
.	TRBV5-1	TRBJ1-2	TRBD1	TGCGCCAGCGGACAGGGGGCCTACTATGGCTACACCTTC	CASGQGAYYGYTF
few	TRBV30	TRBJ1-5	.	TGTGCCTGGAGCAGGAATAGCAATCAGCCCCAGCATTTT	CAWSRNSNQPQHF
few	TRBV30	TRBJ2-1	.	TGTGCCTGGAGTTTATATGGGGAGCAGTTCTTC	CAWSLYGEQFF
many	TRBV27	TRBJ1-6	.	TGTGCCAGCGGGCGGAGCTCCTATAATTCACCCCTCCACTTT	CASGRSSYNSPLHF
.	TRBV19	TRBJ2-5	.	TGTGCCAGTAGATCGGATCAGGGGTTGGAGACCCAGTACTTC	CASRSDQGLETQYF
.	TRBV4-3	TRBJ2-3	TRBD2	TGCGCCAGCAGCCTGAAACCCCTAGCGGGGGGGCCAAGAGATACGCAGTATTTT	CASSLKPLAGGPRDTQYF
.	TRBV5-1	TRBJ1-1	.	TGCGCCAGCAGCTTTGGGGAGGGCACTGAAGCTTTCTTT	CASSFGEGTEAFF
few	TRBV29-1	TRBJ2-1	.	TGCAGCGTTGCCCACTACAATGAGCAGTTCTTC	CSVAHYNEQFF
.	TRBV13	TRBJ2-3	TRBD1	TGTGCCAGCAGCGAGGGGCCCCTGACAGGGGTTGGAGATACGCAGTATTTT	CASSEGPLTGVGDTQYF
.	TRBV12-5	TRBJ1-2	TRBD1	TGTGCTAGTGATACGGACAGGGGCCCTGTTATGGATGGCTACACCTTC	CASDTDRGPVMDGYTF
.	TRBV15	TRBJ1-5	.	TGTGCCACCAGCAGAGATCCCGGAAGGTTTATTGGGGGCAATCAGCCCCAGCATTTT	CATSRDPGRFIGGNQPQHF
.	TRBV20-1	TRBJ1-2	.	TGCAGTGCGCGGACGGTCTATGGGTACACCTTC	CSARTVYGYTF
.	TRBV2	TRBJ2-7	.	TGTGCCAGCAGTGTTCCGGGTTCCTACGAGCAGTACTTC	CASSVPGSYEQYF
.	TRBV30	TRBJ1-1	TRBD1	TGTGCCTGGTCCGACAGGGCCACTGAAGCTTTCTTT	CAWSDRATEAFF
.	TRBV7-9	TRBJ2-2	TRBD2	TGTGCCAGCAACATGGGACTAGCGAACACCGGGGAGCTGTTTTTT	CASNMGLANTGELFF
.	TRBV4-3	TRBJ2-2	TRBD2	TGCGCCAGCAGCCAAGATCGCCCAGCGGGGGGGAACACCGGGGAGCTGTTTTTT	CASSQDRPAGGNTGELFF
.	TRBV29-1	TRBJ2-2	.	TGCAGCGTTGTTCCGAACACCGGGGAGCTGTTTTTT	CSVVPNTGELFF